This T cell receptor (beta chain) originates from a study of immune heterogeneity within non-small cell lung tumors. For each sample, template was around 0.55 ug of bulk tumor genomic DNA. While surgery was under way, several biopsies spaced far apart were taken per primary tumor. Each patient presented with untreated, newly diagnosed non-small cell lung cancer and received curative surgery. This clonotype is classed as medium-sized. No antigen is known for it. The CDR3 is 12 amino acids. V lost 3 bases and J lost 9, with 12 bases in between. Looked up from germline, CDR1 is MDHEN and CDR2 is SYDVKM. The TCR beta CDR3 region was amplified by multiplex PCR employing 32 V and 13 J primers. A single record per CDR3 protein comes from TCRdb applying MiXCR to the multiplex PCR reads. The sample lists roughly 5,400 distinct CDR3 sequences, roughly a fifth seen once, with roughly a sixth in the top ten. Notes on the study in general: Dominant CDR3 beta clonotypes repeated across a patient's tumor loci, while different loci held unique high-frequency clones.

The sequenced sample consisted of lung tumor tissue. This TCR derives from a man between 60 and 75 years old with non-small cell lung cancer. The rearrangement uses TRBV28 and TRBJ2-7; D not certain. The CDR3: CASSFLAERQYF. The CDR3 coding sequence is TGTGCCAGCAGTTTTTTAGCAGAACGGCAGTACTTC.